This entry features one T cell receptor beta chain sequence. The antigen is undetermined. The CDR3 has 17 amino acids. Germline V gene lookup returns CDR1 MGHRA and CDR2 YSYEKL. Trimming took 3 bases from V and 8 from J, leaving 22 bases between them. The sample comes from a study of shared clonotypes between healthy human individuals. Looking at the study overall: Each donor's CD8 memory used one plate, CD8 naive two, each CD4 subset three.

Study-wide results and limits: Shared clonotypes: 4.5% to 6% naive CD4, around 3.5% naive CD8, less than 2.5% memory CD4, about 0.4% memory CD8.

The method was immunoSEQ multiplex PCR; TCRdb's version includes in-frame clones alone and lacks a portion of them. The data show 2 million to 2.5 million clones, roughly 93% seen once. Material for sequencing was naive CD4+ T cells from PBMCs. The subset is: CD45RA+ positively selected. The gene calls are TRBV4-1 and TRBJ1-4; maybe TRBD1 (6 bases). The sequence was obtained from a man aged 18-30 years in good health. Some clones in this sample may be carry-over from other donors' samples. The CDR3 DNA follows: TGCGCCAGCAGCCAGGGTACTCAGGGGAGGAGGAACGAAAAACTGTTTTTT. Protein product: CASSQGTQGRRNEKLFF.